One sample yielded the 29 T cell receptor beta chains listed below, sequenced in a study of T cell responses to AZD1222 COVID-19 vaccine. The method was immunoSEQ multiplex PCR; TCRdb's version includes in-frame clones alone and lacks a portion of them. The sample contains 150,000 to 200,000 clones, 90% to 95% of which appear only once. The specimen was peripheral blood, collected 28 days after the second AZD1222 dose. These receptors were collected from an adult who received the AZD1222 COVID-19 vaccine.

The V call is TRBV5-1, the J call TRBJ1-1; D not certain. CDR3 length equals 14 residues. Germline V CDR1 and CDR2: SGHRS, YFSETQ. Trimming pared 2 bases from V and 0 bases from J, leaving 8 bases between. CDR3 in amino acids: CASSFSGLNTEAFF. In DNA form, the CDR3 reads TGCGCCAGCAGCTTCTCGGGCCTGAACACTGAAGCTTTCTTT.

This chain joins TRBV4-2 and TRBJ1-4; the D gene is possibly TRBD1 (5 bases). The V end was cut by 3 bases, the J end by 5 bases, with 16 bases between. Germline CDR1 is LGHNA and CDR2 is YNFKEQ. This CDR3 has 16 residues. The CDR3 DNA reads TGTGCCAGCAGCCATTCCCCCGGGGCCGTAAATGAAAAACTGTTTTTT. Residues: CASSHSPGAVNEKLFF.

V gene TRBV9 combines with J gene TRBJ2-2; D unclear. This CDR3 has 16 residues. Germline V gives CDR1 SGDLS, CDR2 YYNGEE. Trimming removed 4 bases from V and 4 bases from J, with 17 bases in between. As DNA, the CDR3 is TGTGCCAGCAGCCCCCTCGGGCCCTCCTCCACCGGGGAGCTGTTTTTT. Translation gives CASSPLGPSSTGELFF.

The V gene is TRBV27, the J gene TRBJ1-3; D might be TRBD1 (5 bases). V was cut by 3 bases and J by 2 bases, with 11 bases left in between. This CDR3 contains 15 residues. Looked up from germline, CDR1 is MNHEY and CDR2 is SMNVEV (reference sequence). Here the CDR3 DNA reads TGTGCCAGCAGTTTGGGGCTGGGGACTGGAAACACCATATATTTT. Translated, it gives CASSLGLGTGNTIYF.

The rearrangement uses TRBV19 and TRBJ1-1; TRBD1 might be the D (6 bases). Germline V gene data show CDR1 as LNHDA and CDR2 as SQIVND (reference sequence). The V end was cut by 5 bases, the J end by 5 bases, with 15 bases between. The CDR3 length is 14 residues. The CDR3 reads CASSAGTRWTEAFF. As DNA, the CDR3 is TGTGCCAGTAGTGCCGGGACACGTTGGACTGAAGCTTTCTTT.

The chain couples TRBV20-1 to TRBJ1-3; D ambiguous. The CDR3 has 14 residues. Per the germline V gene, CDR1 is DFQATT and CDR2 is SNEGSKA (reference sequence). V dropped 3 bases and J dropped 2 bases, with 11 bases sitting between them. The CDR3 bases are TGCAGTGCTAGTCAGCGTCGGACTGGAAACACCATATATTTT. Its translation: CSASQRRTGNTIYF.

This rearrangement joins TRBV5-4 to TRBJ1-2, with D perhaps matching TRBD1 (6 bases). Germline V CDR1 and CDR2: SGHNT, YYREEE (reference sequence). The CDR3 length is 16 residues. V shed 5 bases and J shed 3 bases, with 20 bases lying between them. The CDR3 coding sequence is TGTGCCAGCAGTCCCGCAGGGGCAAAGGGGGACTATGGCTACACCTTC. Its protein product is CASSPAGAKGDYGYTF. Combining the CDR3 with reference TRBV5-4 and TRBJ1-2 gives the whole variable domain ETGVTQSPTHLIKTRGQQVTLRCSSQSGHNTVSWYQQALGQGPQFIFQYYREEENGRGNFPPRFSGLQFPNYSSELNVNALELDDSALYLCASSPAGAKGDYGYTFGSGTRLTVV.

The chain carries TRBV10-2 and TRBJ2-7, with 8 bases that match TRBD1. The CDR3 consists of 15 residues. Germline values: CDR1 WSHSY, CDR2 SAAADI. The J segment lost 2 bases and the V segment lost 6 bases, leaving 9 bases of the junction unmatched. CDR3 sequence: CASRHRGDPTYEQYF. CDR3 DNA: TGCGCCAGCAGGCACAGGGGGGATCCCACCTACGAGCAGTACTTC.

As DNA, the CDR3 is TGTGCCAGCAGCCAACTAGCGGGAGGAGTGGCAGATACGCAGTATTTT. It specifies CASSQLAGGVADTQYF. The V gene is TRBV4-2, the J gene TRBJ2-3; 11 bases are a match to TRBD2. V lost 2 bases, J lost 4 bases, and 5 bases stayed unmatched. The CDR3 has 16 residues. Germline V gives CDR1 LGHNA, CDR2 YNFKEQ.

The rearrangement uses TRBV12-3 or TRBV12-4 and TRBJ1-1; 7 bases line up with TRBD1. There are 13 residues in the CDR3. Trimming at V came to 1 base and at J to 9 bases, leaving 5 bases not matched to a gene. This chain's CDR3 is CASSLGGGEKAFF. The CDR3 DNA follows: TGTGCCAGCAGTTTAGGAGGGGGCGAGAAAGCTTTCTTT.

The rearrangement uses TRBV6-5 and TRBJ2-7, with 9 bases matching TRBD1. Per germline, CDR1 MNHEY and CDR2 SVGAGI. The ends lost 7 bases at V and 8 bases at J; junction bases unmatched: 9. CDR3 size: 13 residues. CDR3 coding DNA: TGTGCCAGCACCCGGACAGGGGATCCACAGCAGTACTTC. Amino acids: CASTRTGDPQQYF.

The V call is TRBV19, the J call TRBJ2-1; 11 bases fit TRBD2. Germline V gene data show CDR1 as LNHDA and CDR2 as SQIVND (reference sequence). The CDR3 loop spans 16 amino acids. V gave up 2 bases and J gave up 5 bases; unmatched junction bases: 5. CDR3 DNA sequence: TGTGCCAGTAGTATATGGGCGACTAGCGGGAACAATGAGCAGTTCTTC. Translation gives CASSIWATSGNNEQFF. Based on the CDR3 plus reference TRBV19 and TRBJ2-1, the full variable domain is DGGITQSPKYLFRKEGQNVTLSCEQNLNHDAMYWYRQDPGQGLRLIYYSQIVNDFQKGDIAEGYSVSREKKESFPLTVTSAQKNPTAFYLCASSIWATSGNNEQFFGPGTRLTVL.

The chain recombines TRBV7-3 with TRBJ2-5; TRBD2 might be the D (6 bases). The V gene's germline CDR1 is SGHTA and CDR2 FQGTGA. The CDR3 totals 15 residues. Trimming removed 1 base at V and 1 base at J, with 10 bases between. The CDR3 loop is CASSLNRGIQETQYF. The CDR3 coding sequence is TGTGCCAGCAGCTTAAACCGGGGGATCCAAGAGACCCAGTACTTC.

This chain joins TRBV11-2 and TRBJ1-4, with no clear D. This CDR3 region has 14 residues. Germline assignment: CDR1 SGHAT and CDR2 FQNNGV. Trimming cost V 5 bases and J 8 bases, with 15 bases left between them. The CDR3 DNA reads as TGTGCCAGCAGCCCGACGTGGGTGCGGGAAAAACTGTTTTTT. It yields the protein CASSPTWVREKLFF.

The rearrangement links TRBV5-5 to TRBJ1-4, with D possibly matching TRBD1 (6 bases). The V end lost 0 bases, the J end lost 8 bases, and 20 bases lay between the germline ends. CDR3 length: 17 amino acids. CDR1 is SGHKS and CDR2 is YYEKEE in the germline V gene (reference sequence). The CDR3 sequence is CASSLGTLGGLSEKLFF. CDR3 nucleotide sequence: TGTGCCAGCAGCTTGGGGACGTTAGGGGGACTGTCGGAAAAACTGTTTTTT.

The chain has TRBV6-5 and TRBJ1-1, with D unclear. V lost 5 bases to trimming and J lost 7 bases, with 14 bases between them. Germline V gene data show CDR1 as MNHEY and CDR2 as SVGAGI. There are 13 residues in the CDR3. Written as DNA, the CDR3 is TGTGCCAGCAGTCGCCTGGACGTCGATGAAGCTTTCTTT. This encodes CASSRLDVDEAFF.

This rearrangement joins TRBV7-2 to TRBJ2-2, with D perhaps TRBD2 (5 bases). CDR1 and CDR2 (germline): SGHTA, FQGNSA. This CDR3 contains 18 residues. Trimming left V 1 base short and J 0 bases short, with 15 bases between. Here the CDR3 DNA reads TGTGCCAGCAGCTTAGGCCCACCCCCTAGCCCGAACACCGGGGAGCTGTTTTTT. Its protein product is CASSLGPPPSPNTGELFF.

J is TRBJ2-2 and V is TRBV9, with D perhaps given as TRBD1 or TRBD2 (5 bases each). V was clipped by 3 bases and J by 1 base, with 10 bases between them. The germline gives CDR1 SGDLS, CDR2 YYNGEE. This CDR3 contains 15 residues. CDR3 DNA sequence: TGTGCCAGCAGCGATCGGGACGGGAACACCGGGGAGCTGTTTTTT. Protein: CASSDRDGNTGELFF.

The rearrangement links TRBV9 to TRBJ1-1, with unresolved D. CDR3 size: 15 residues. Germline values: CDR1 SGDLS, CDR2 YYNGEE. V was cut by 4 bases and J by 4 bases, with 17 bases left in between. The CDR3 loop is CASSKPGSQPTEAFF. As DNA, the CDR3 is TGTGCCAGCAGCAAGCCCGGGTCCCAGCCCACTGAAGCTTTCTTT.

The genes are TRBV24-1 and TRBJ2-7, with D possibly TRBD2 on 6 matching bases. Germline CDR1 is KGHDR and CDR2 is SFDVKD. Trimming left V 1 base short and J 4 bases short, with 16 bases between. The CDR3 runs 16 residues. This chain's CDR3 is CATSDLKWLALYEQYF. CDR3 coding DNA: TGTGCCACCAGTGATTTAAAGTGGCTAGCGTTGTACGAGCAGTACTTC.

DNA of the CDR3: TGCGCCAGCAGCTTCGACGTAAGTTCTCCCCAGCATTTT. It yields the protein CASSFDVSSPQHF. The chain combines TRBV5-1 with TRBJ1-5; D is unresolved. Trimming removed 2 bases from V and 10 bases from J, with 13 bases in between. The CDR3 has 13 residues. Per the germline V gene, CDR1 is SGHRS and CDR2 is YFSETQ. The whole variable domain, remainder taken from reference TRBV5-1 and TRBJ1-5, is KAGVTQTPRYLIKTRGQQVTLSCSPISGHRSVSWYQQTPGQGLQFLFEYFSETQRNKGNFPGRFSGRQFSNSRSEMNVSTLELGDSALYLCASSFDVSSPQHFGDGTRLSIL.

The V and J genes are TRBV19 and TRBJ2-2; TRBD1 or TRBD2 may be the D gene (5 bases each). CDR3 length equals 17 residues. Per the germline V gene, CDR1 is LNHDA and CDR2 is SQIVND (reference sequence). Trimming pared 5 bases from V and 4 bases from J, leaving 20 bases between. The CDR3 is CASSQSGLLGVTGELFF. The CDR3 coding sequence is TGTGCCAGTAGTCAGTCGGGATTACTAGGGGTCACCGGGGAGCTGTTTTTT. The full variable domain, completed using reference TRBV19 and TRBJ2-2, is DGGITQSPKYLFRKEGQNVTLSCEQNLNHDAMYWYRQDPGQGLRLIYYSQIVNDFQKGDIAEGYSVSREKKESFPLTVTSAQKNPTAFYLCASSQSGLLGVTGELFFGEGSRLTVL.

J is TRBJ2-3 and V is TRBV5-5; D ambiguous. The CDR3 length is 14 residues. V shed 0 bases and J shed 2 bases, with 7 bases lying between them. Per germline, CDR1 SGHKS and CDR2 YYEKEE (reference sequence). The chain's CDR3 is CASSLEQITDTQYF. CDR3 DNA sequence: TGTGCCAGCAGCTTGGAGCAAATCACAGATACGCAGTATTTT.

In its sample, this clone was seen a few times. The junction does not match germline at one end; this may be a read error. This chain uses TRBV28 with TRBJ2-1; D is possibly TRBD2 (6 bases). Germline CDR1 reads MDHEN; CDR2 reads SYDVKM. The length of the CDR3 is 14 residues. CDR3 DNA: TGTGCCACCAGTTTCGGGGGAGGATTCAATGAGCAGTTCTTC. Residues: CATSFGGGFNEQFF.

As DNA, the CDR3 is TGTGCCAGTACGCGGGGGGACAGGGTGGGCAATGAGCAGTTCTTC. Translated, it gives CASTRGDRVGNEQFF. J is TRBJ2-1 and V is TRBV11-3; weak D call: TRBD1 (9 bases). This CDR3 comprises 15 residues. CDR1 SGHNT and CDR2 YENEEA come from the germline V gene. V was pared by 9 bases and J by 6 bases, with 21 bases between. The full variable domain, its missing parts supplied by reference TRBV11-3 and TRBJ2-1, is EAGVVQSPRYKIIEKKQPVAFWCNPISGHNTLYWYLQNLGQGPELLIRYENEEAVDDSQLPKDRFSAERLKGVDSTLKIQPAELGDSAVYLCASTRGDRVGNEQFFGPGTRLTVL.

This clone was observed a handful of times. CDR3 DNA sequence: TGTGCCAGCCGTCTCGGGTACGAGCAGTACTTC. It codes for CASRLGYEQYF. J is TRBJ2-7 and V is TRBV4-2; D unresolved. The germline gives CDR1 LGHNA, CDR2 YNFKEQ. This CDR3 spans 11 amino acids. Trimming removed 8 bases at V and 4 bases at J, with 9 bases between.

This chain links TRBV6-6 with TRBJ1-5, with 8 positions matching TRBD1. The germline CDR1 and CDR2 sequences are MNHNY and SVGAGI (reference sequence). CDR3 length: 14 residues. After removal of 5 bases from V and 7 bases from J, the junction contained 7 bases not matched to a gene. The CDR3 loop reads CASSPQGAGQPQHF. The CDR3 coding sequence is TGTGCCAGCAGTCCTCAGGGGGCGGGGCAGCCCCAGCATTTT.

J is TRBJ2-1 and V is TRBV6-2 or TRBV6-3; the D gene could be TRBD1 or TRBD2 (5 bases each). This CDR3 region has 16 residues. With 6 bases removed from V and 0 bases from J, the gap between germline ends came to 15 bases. CDR1 is MNHEY, CDR2 SVGEGT, per germline. In nucleotides, the CDR3 is TGTGCCAGCAGATACGGGACCTCGAGCTCCTACAATGAGCAGTTCTTC. The encoded protein is CASRYGTSSSYNEQFF.

The chain has TRBV7-8 and TRBJ2-5; 9 bases align to TRBD1. CDR1 is SGHVS and CDR2 is FQNEAQ in the germline V gene. The CDR3 runs to 16 residues. Unmatched junction bases numbered 9, after V lost 6 bases and J lost 1 base. This chain's CDR3 is CASRRGTGNIQETQYF. The CDR3 DNA is TGTGCCAGCAGACGTGGGACAGGGAATATCCAAGAGACCCAGTACTTC.